This T cell receptor beta chain came from a study of cytomegalovirus exposure and HLA in healthy donors. The CDR3 contains 13 residues. V lost 1 base and J 1 base, leaving 4 bases between the germline ends. Germline V gene lookup returns CDR1 SEHNR and CDR2 FQNEAQ (reference sequence). General study points: In a later analysis, a missense DCLRE1C variant was linked to TCR beta V- and J-gene trimming. Using the classifier, cytomegalovirus status was reportedly diagnosed with high specificity and sensitivity. In a later analysis, TCR association rates varied by HLA locus: DRB1 most, HLA-C fewest. Immune exposure data for these donors was limited to CMV serostatus.

Primers: 60 Vbeta forward and 13 Jbeta reverse. Profiled with immunoSEQ multiplex PCR; TCRdb holds only in-frame clones, not every one. The profile covers around 130,000 clones, with roughly 9% appearing a single time and 5% to 6.5% taken by the ten largest. This clone was detected a few times. Its specificity is unknown. Other DNA sequences within the sample encode an identical CDR3. The sequencing sample was made of PBMCs. This receptor was obtained from a woman aged 40 to 49 in good health and CMV-seropositive. The chain joins TRBV7-9 to TRBJ1-1; unclear D gene. CDR3 protein: CASSLGRNTEAFF. The CDR3 DNA is TGTGCCAGCAGCTTAGGGAGGAACACTGAAGCTTTCTTT.